The next 13 T cell receptor beta chains were all read from a single sample in a study of T-cell reconstitution after alpha-beta-depleted transplantation in children (dated by TCRdb to the mid-2010s). Libraries came from PCR. The listed sequencing device is Illumina HiSeq 2500. To normalize quantification of the TCRbeta repertoire, the TCR libraries were built with molecular barcoding that relied on unique molecular identifiers. TCRdb took the public reads, trimmed them with fastp at Q25, ran MiXCR for clone calling and kept in-frame beta chains. For every CDR3 protein sequence, its rows merge into one entry that carries the most common genes and DNA. This sample gives 700,000 or so distinct CDR3 sequences in total; around 12% of them show up just once. The ten largest clones represent around 0.76% of the sample. Per the publication, the treatment or condition label means: allogeneic hematopoietic cell transplantation with graft depleted of TCRalphabeta T cells and CD19 B cells.

The source was PBMCs, collected before TCRalphabeta/CD19-depleted stem cell transplant. These receptor sequences come from a girl aged 2 to 9 with congenital amegakaryocytic thrombocytopenia, due to receive a stem cell transplant.

In this sample, this clonotype turned up many times. The V and J genes are TRBV10-3 and TRBJ1-1; D call uncertain. Germline assignment: CDR1 ENHRY and CDR2 SYGVKD. This CDR3 has 14 residues. V was shortened by 0 bases and J by 6 bases, with 11 bases between the two germline ends. This CDR3 is CAISESISGSEAFF. CDR3 coding DNA: TGTGCCATCAGTGAGTCGATATCGGGGTCTGAAGCTTTCTTT.

This clonotype was detected ten times or more. The chain links TRBV20-1 to TRBJ2-3; TRBD2 agrees at 15 bases. Trimming cost V 1 base and J 0 bases; bases outside gene matches: 8. Germline V gene lookup returns CDR1 DFQATT and CDR2 SNEGSKA (reference sequence). The CDR3 is 19 residues long. The CDR3 coding sequence is TGCAGTGCTAGAGCTGGACTAGCGGGAGGGGTGTGGAGCACAGATACGCAGTATTTT. Amino acids: CSARAGLAGGVWSTDTQYF.

This clonotype was seen at least ten times. The chain has TRBV7-2 and TRBJ1-2; 7 bases line up with TRBD1. This CDR3 has 14 residues. Per the germline V gene, CDR1 is SGHTA and CDR2 is FQGNSA. The junction had 8 bases not matched to a gene; V was cut back by 6 bases and J by 4 bases. CDR3 region: CASSPETGPYGYTF. For the CDR3, the DNA is TGTGCCAGCAGTCCCGAGACAGGGCCCTATGGCTACACCTTC. The entire variable domain, with the rest obtained from reference TRBV7-2 and TRBJ1-2, is as follows: GAGVSQSPSNKVTEKGKDVELRCDPISGHTALYWYRQSLGQGLEFLIYFQGNSAPDKSGLPSDRFSAERTGGSVSTLTIQRTQQEDSAVYLCASSPETGPYGYTFGSGTRLTVV.

This clonotype appeared many times. This chain links TRBV20-1 with TRBJ1-5, with TRBD1 matching 7 bases. The CDR3 is 17 amino acids. Germline V gene sequence: CDR1 DFQATT, CDR2 SNEGSKA (reference sequence). With V trimmed by 0 bases and J by 4 bases, 12 bases remained unmatched. DNA of the CDR3: TGCAGTGCTAGAGATCGCGACAGGGAAGGGTTAAATCAGCCCCAGCATTTT. This gives the protein CSARDRDREGLNQPQHF.

The V and J genes are TRBV27 and TRBJ2-1, with a tentative D call TRBD2 (5 bases). V lost 7 bases, J lost 2 bases, and 24 bases lay in between. The CDR3 consists of 18 residues. CDR1 and CDR2 (germline): MNHEY, SMNVEV (reference sequence). The CDR3 region is CASTLTSRGGAPYNEQFF. The CDR3 DNA sequence: TGTGCCAGCACCCTAACAAGCCGGGGTGGAGCTCCCTACAATGAGCAGTTCTTC.

This clonotype was picked up many times. The rearrangement joins TRBV29-1 to TRBJ2-7, with 7 bases identical to TRBD1. Trimming at V came to 0 bases and at J to 0 bases, leaving 5 bases not matched to a gene. CDR1 is SQVTM and CDR2 is ANQGSEA in the germline V gene. The length of the CDR3 is 15 residues. The CDR3 here is CSVEDLQGSSYEQYF. In DNA, the CDR3 is TGCAGCGTTGAAGATCTACAGGGGTCCTCCTACGAGCAGTACTTC.

This clonotype was detected ten times or more. The chain combines TRBV5-1 with TRBJ2-3, with TRBD2 identical over 8 bases. This CDR3 is 15 amino acids long. Germline assignment: CDR1 SGHRS and CDR2 YFSETQ. Trimming at V came to 5 bases and at J to 4 bases, leaving 9 bases not matched to a gene. The chain's CDR3 is CASRLRTSSPDTQYF. The CDR3 region has the DNA TGCGCCAGCAGGCTCCGGACTAGCAGCCCAGATACGCAGTATTTT.

This clonotype was observed many times. CDR3 loop: CASRTVGEKLFF. The DNA of the CDR3 is TGTGCCAGCAGAACGGTGGGTGAAAAACTGTTTTTT. The chain is built from TRBV7-6 and TRBJ1-4; D gene ambiguous. The CDR3 is made up of 12 amino acids. V lost 6 bases to trimming and J lost 7 bases, with 9 bases between them. The germline gives CDR1 SGHVS, CDR2 FNYEAQ.

This clonotype was counted ten times or more. This chain joins TRBV29-1 and TRBJ2-1; D gene unclear. Germline V gives CDR1 SQVTM, CDR2 ANQGSEA. Trimming cost V 7 bases and J 5 bases, with 9 bases left between them. CDR3 length: 11 amino acids. CDR3 residues: CSGNKDNEQFF. The CDR3 DNA sequence: TGCAGCGGAAATAAAGACAATGAGCAGTTCTTC.

The sample holds a few counts of this clonotype. The chain uses TRBV27 and TRBJ2-3; TRBD2 matches at 7 bases. The junction had 7 bases not matched to a gene; V was cut back by 4 bases and J by 9 bases. Germline CDR1 MNHEY, CDR2 SMNVEV (reference sequence). The CDR3 totals 13 residues. The CDR3 is CASSSWDYSTQYF. For the CDR3, the DNA is TGTGCCAGCAGTTCCTGGGACTACTCAACGCAGTATTTT.

The rearrangement joins TRBV7-9 to TRBJ1-1; 7 positions match TRBD1. The CDR3 covers 17 residues. Germline V CDR1 and CDR2: SEHNR, FQNEAQ (reference sequence). The ends lost 5 bases at V and 4 bases at J; junction bases unmatched: 16. The CDR3 DNA follows: TGTGCCAGCAGCGCCCAAGGGGGCAGGGGTAGTGGCACTGAAGCTTTCTTT. This gives the protein CASSAQGGRGSGTEAFF.

The V and J genes are TRBV5-6 and TRBJ2-5; TRBD2 might be the D (6 bases). The CDR3 sequence is 13 residues long. Per the germline V gene, CDR1 is SGHDT and CDR2 is YYEEEE. The ends were cut back, 6 bases at V and 7 bases at J, with 16 bases in the middle. The CDR3, as DNA: TGTGCCAGCAAGCCTGTATCCGGGGGGACCCAGTACTTC. This translates into CASKPVSGGTQYF.

This clonotype was observed a handful of times. The gene calls are TRBV4-1 and TRBJ2-1; 13 nucleotides match TRBD2. CDR3 size: 20 residues. The junction had 14 bases not matched to a gene; V was cut back by 3 bases and J by 3 bases. Germline CDR1 and CDR2: MGHRA and YSYEKL. The CDR3 DNA follows: TGCGCCAGCAGCCACCCGGGTGGACTAGCGGGAGTCCTTAACTACAATGAGCAGTTCTTC. Protein sequence: CASSHPGGLAGVLNYNEQFF.